These 17 T cell receptor beta chains came from one sample sequenced in a study of cytomegalovirus exposure and HLA in healthy donors. PCR used 60 Vbeta primers and 13 Jbeta primers. The repertoire was sequenced with immunoSEQ multiplex PCR; TCRdb's copy has only in-frame clones and lacks some. This table holds fewer than 200,000 clones, approximately 72% found once. Sequenced input: PBMCs. The receptors here all came from a human donor in good health.

The J gene is TRBJ1-1, the V gene TRBV5-1; TRBD1 matches 7 bases. The CDR3 spans 15 residues. V dropped 0 bases and J dropped 7; count of bases not matched to a gene: 9. The germline V gene encodes CDR1 SGHRS and CDR2 YFSETQ. For the CDR3, the DNA is TGCGCCAGCAGCTTGGCCACAGGGGAACACAGTGAAGCTTTCTTT. This encodes CASSLATGEHSEAFF.

The rearrangement uses TRBV2 and TRBJ2-5, with TRBD1 identical over 9 bases. Germline assignment: CDR1 SNHLY and CDR2 FYNNEI. V lost 4 bases to trimming and J lost 5 bases; unmatched junction nucleotides: 8. The CDR3 runs to 15 residues. In DNA form, the CDR3 reads TGTGCCAGCAGTGCGGGGGGACAGGGTATTGAGACCCAGTACTTC. Protein sequence: CASSAGGQGIETQYF.

In this sample, this clone turned up once. The chain employs TRBV9 and TRBJ1-4; D is possibly TRBD1 (5 bases). Germline values: CDR1 SGDLS, CDR2 YYNGEE. The CDR3 is 16 amino acids. The V end was cut by 4 bases, the J end by 0 bases, with 13 bases between. The chain's CDR3 is CASSNLTGTTNEKLFF. CDR3 bases: TGTGCCAGCAGCAACCTCACAGGTACAACTAATGAAAAACTGTTTTTT.

This clone has a single count. The chain joins TRBV6-6 to TRBJ1-4; 8 bases map to TRBD1. This CDR3 is 15 amino acids long. The V and J ends lost 0 bases and 8 bases, in that order; junction bases with no gene match: 5. The germline V gene has CDR1 MNHNY and CDR2 SVGAGI (reference sequence). The CDR3 DNA is TGTGCCAGCAGTTACTCGGGACAGGCAGGGGAAAAACTGTTTTTT. It encodes CASSYSGQAGEKLFF.

The chain carries TRBV7-6 and TRBJ1-2; D uncertain. Germline CDR1 SGHVS, CDR2 FNYEAQ. CDR3 length: 13 residues. Trimming removed 5 bases from V and 2 bases from J, with 9 bases in between. The CDR3 loop reads CASSLPGNYGYTF. The CDR3 DNA reads as TGTGCCAGCAGCCTCCCGGGGAACTATGGCTACACCTTC.

The chain links TRBV7-3 to TRBJ2-2; a weak D match, TRBD1 (5 bases). Germline V gene sequence: CDR1 SGHTA, CDR2 FQGTGA. The CDR3 consists of 17 residues. Trimming removed 2 bases from V and 3 bases from J, with 16 bases in between. The CDR3 is CASSLLAGSVHTGELFF. The CDR3 DNA is TGTGCCAGCAGCTTATTGGCAGGGTCGGTGCACACCGGGGAGCTGTTTTTT.

This clone was seen only once. No DNA is shown, since the ends of the CDR3 on it are uncertain; the CDR3 is the one TCRdb lists. The CDR3 reads CSVGGGNYGYPF. The J gene is TRBJ1-2, the V gene TRBV29-1. 12 amino acids form the CDR3, both terminal residues included. Germline V lookup: CDR1 SQVTM, CDR2 ANQGSEA.

The chain couples TRBV27 to TRBJ1-4; D is unresolved. The CDR3 runs to 14 residues. Germline lookup yields CDR1 MNHEY and CDR2 SMNVEV (reference sequence). V was clipped by 3 bases and J by 3 bases, with 8 bases between them. CDR3 sequence: CASSLIGPNEKLFF. DNA of the CDR3: TGTGCCAGCAGTTTGATTGGGCCTAATGAAAAACTGTTTTTT.

This clone was seen once. This sequence joins TRBV7-2 and TRBJ1-2; perhaps TRBD1 as D (6 bases). The CDR3 spans 15 residues. CDR1 is SGHTA and CDR2 is FQGNSA in the germline V gene. V lost 5 bases and J lost 8, with 21 bases in between. CDR3 in amino acids: CASSPSPRGAWGYTF. CDR3 coding DNA: TGTGCCAGCAGCCCCTCACCGCGGGGGGCTTGGGGCTACACCTTC.

V is TRBV5-4 and J is TRBJ1-5, with D perhaps TRBD1 (5 bases). The germline V gene has CDR1 SGHNT and CDR2 YYREEE (reference sequence). The CDR3 covers 15 residues. V lost 4 bases and J 0 bases, leaving 11 bases between the germline ends. As DNA, the CDR3 is TGTGCCAGCAGCCCCACGGGGGTTAGCAATCAGCCCCAGCATTTT. It translates to CASSPTGVSNQPQHF. The full variable domain, completed using reference TRBV5-4 and TRBJ1-5, is ETGVTQSPTHLIKTRGQQVTLRCSSQSGHNTVSWYQQALGQGPQFIFQYYREEENGRGNFPPRFSGLQFPNYSSELNVNALELDDSALYLCASSPTGVSNQPQHFGDGTRLSIL.

The rearrangement joins TRBV7-2 to TRBJ1-2; 11 positions match TRBD1. Germline V gene lookup returns CDR1 SGHTA and CDR2 FQGNSA. V lost 2 bases, J lost 6 bases, and 2 bases stayed unmatched. There are 14 residues in the CDR3. CDR3 bases: TGTGCCAGCAGCTTATGGACAGGGGGCGATGGCTACACCTTC. Encoded protein: CASSLWTGGDGYTF. Filled out from reference TRBV7-2 and TRBJ1-2, the complete variable domain reads GAGVSQSPSNKVTEKGKDVELRCDPISGHTALYWYRQSLGQGLEFLIYFQGNSAPDKSGLPSDRFSAERTGGSVSTLTIQRTQQEDSAVYLCASSLWTGGDGYTFGSGTRLTVV.

V gene TRBV18 combines with J gene TRBJ1-5, with no clear D. V was shortened by 3 bases and J by 11 bases, with 23 bases between the two germline ends. Germline CDR1 KGHSH, CDR2 LQKENI. CDR3 length: 16 amino acids. The CDR3 DNA follows: TGTGCCAGCTCACCTGGCGGTCCCGACCGGCCATCGGCCCAGCATTTT. It translates to CASSPGGPDRPSAQHF. Full variable domain (remainder filled in from reference TRBV18 and TRBJ1-5): NAGVMQNPRHLVRRRGQEARLRCSPMKGHSHVYWYRQLPEEGLKFMVYLQKENIIDESGMPKERFSAEFPKEGPSILRIQQVVRGDSAAYFCASSPGGPDRPSAQHFGDGTRLSIL.

This clone was recorded a few times. V is TRBV27 and J is TRBJ1-4; D gene uncertain. Germline V gene lookup returns CDR1 MNHEY and CDR2 SMNVEV (reference sequence). This CDR3 contains 13 residues. The V end lost 3 bases, the J end lost 4 bases, and 6 bases lay between the germline ends. The CDR3 DNA sequence: TGTGCCAGCAGTTTCTCGGGTAATGAAAAACTGTTTTTT. Translation gives CASSFSGNEKLFF. Full variable domain (rest looked up from reference TRBV27 and TRBJ1-4): EAQVTQNPRYLITVTGKKLTVTCSQNMNHEYMSWYRQDPGLGLRQIYYSMNVEVTDKGDVPEGYKVSRKEKRNFPLILESPSPNQTSLYFCASSFSGNEKLFFGSGTQLSVL.

This clone was counted between two and nine times. The rearrangement joins TRBV5-1 to TRBJ2-7; 7 bases agree with TRBD2. V shed 3 bases, J shed 2 bases, and the junction held 11 bases outside the gene matches. The CDR3 extends over 16 amino acids. Germline values: CDR1 SGHRS, CDR2 YFSETQ. The DNA of the CDR3 is TGCGCCAGCAGCTGGGGGGGGTCAGGTCCTGCCTACGAGCAGTACTTC. This translates into CASSWGGSGPAYEQYF. Full variable domain (outside the CDR3, taken from reference TRBV5-1 and TRBJ2-7): KAGVTQTPRYLIKTRGQQVTLSCSPISGHRSVSWYQQTPGQGLQFLFEYFSETQRNKGNFPGRFSGRQFSNSRSEMNVSTLELGDSALYLCASSWGGSGPAYEQYFGPGTRLTVT.

To note about this clone: An end of the junction differs from the germline gene, which may be a read error. The chain couples TRBV7-9 to TRBJ1-2, with a possible D match to TRBD1 (5 bases). Germline V gene sequence: CDR1 SEHNR, CDR2 FQNEAQ (reference sequence). There are 15 residues in the CDR3. The CDR3: CASSLARQGYYGYTF. In DNA form, the CDR3 reads TGTGCCAGCAGCCTAGCCCGTCAGGGCTATTATGGCTACACCTTC.

This rearrangement joins TRBV2 to TRBJ2-2, with D uncertain. Germline CDR1 and CDR2: SNHLY and FYNNEI. This CDR3 is 13 amino acids long. Trimming pared 7 bases from V and 4 bases from J, leaving 10 bases between. DNA of the CDR3: TGTGCCAGCACTGTAACACCCACCGGGGAGCTGTTTTTT. Translating it yields CASTVTPTGELFF. Complete variable domain (other parts from reference TRBV2 and TRBJ2-2): EPEVTQTPSHQVTQMGQEVILRCVPISNHLYFYWYRQILGQKVEFLVSFYNNEISEKSEIFDDQFSVERPDGSNFTLKIRSTKLEDSAMYFCASTVTPTGELFFGEGSRLTVL.

There are a few counts of this clone. This chain connects TRBV9 to TRBJ2-2; D unclear. The germline V and J ends were trimmed by 1 base and 4 bases, with 11 bases remaining between them. CDR1 and CDR2 from the germline V gene are SGDLS and YYNGEE. The CDR3 runs to 15 residues. The chain's CDR3 is CASSVSNWPTGELFF. The CDR3 nucleotides read TGTGCCAGCAGCGTATCGAATTGGCCCACCGGGGAGCTGTTTTTT.